The rows below give T cell receptor beta chains drawn from one sample of a study of T cell changes during pregnancy in multiple sclerosis. Profiled with immunoSEQ multiplex PCR; TCRdb holds only in-frame clones, not every one. The table has around 30,000 clones, around 90% seen once; the top ten hold around 6%. The material sequenced was CD8+ T cells from peripheral blood mononuclear cells, taken before pregnancy. The receptors stem from a female donor with multiple sclerosis, enrolled in a pregnancy study. The CDR3 runs from the conserved cysteine through the conserved F or W. The D gene is left open where the match is weak. A clone size is listed for some rows: how often the clone was seen (once, few, many), or a class if it is expanded.

v_gene: TRBV7-6; j_gene: TRBJ2-6; d_gene: NA; len: 16; abundance: NA; CDR3aa: CASSLDGRGGANVLTF; CDR3nt: TGTGCCAGCAGCTTAGATGGCCGAGGGGGGGCCAACGTCCTGACTTTC
v_gene: TRBV6-4; j_gene: TRBJ2-1; d_gene: NA; len: 13; abundance: once; CDR3aa: CASSSGSYNEQFF; CDR3nt: TGTGCCAGCAGTTCCGGGAGTTACAATGAGCAGTTCTTC
v_gene: TRBV7-9; j_gene: TRBJ1-4; d_gene: NA; len: 16; abundance: NA; CDR3aa: CASSLALQGPREKLFF; CDR3nt: TGTGCCAGCAGCTTAGCGCTACAGGGTCCTAGGGAAAAACTGTTTTTT
v_gene: TRBV13; j_gene: TRBJ2-2; d_gene: NA; len: 15; abundance: once; CDR3aa: CASSLGLATTGELFF; CDR3nt: TGTGCCAGCAGCTTAGGGCTAGCTACTACCGGGGAGCTGTTTTTT
v_gene: TRBV30; j_gene: TRBJ1-1; d_gene: TRBD1; len: 17; abundance: NA; CDR3aa: CAWSTLGTGGFNTEAFF; CDR3nt: TGTGCCTGGAGTACGCTGGGGACAGGGGGCTTTAACACTGAAGCTTTCTTT
v_gene: TRBV19; j_gene: TRBJ2-1; d_gene: TRBD2; len: 14; abundance: NA; CDR3aa: CASRREASYNEQFF; CDR3nt: TGTGCCAGTCGACGGGAGGCTTCCTACAATGAGCAGTTCTTC
v_gene: TRBV7-2; j_gene: TRBJ2-1; d_gene: NA; len: 14; abundance: NA; CDR3aa: CASSLDSSYNEQFF; CDR3nt: TGTGCCAGCAGCTTGGACAGCTCCTACAATGAGCAGTTCTTC
v_gene: TRBV7-9; j_gene: TRBJ2-5; d_gene: NA; len: 12; abundance: NA; CDR3aa: CASSSGGLSMHF; CDR3nt: TGTGCCAGCAGCTCAGGGGGGCTCTCGATGCACTTC
v_gene: TRBV10-2; j_gene: TRBJ2-2; d_gene: NA; len: 15; abundance: NA; CDR3aa: CASSEFRGYTGELFF; CDR3nt: TGCGCCAGCAGTGAATTCAGGGGATACACCGGGGAGCTGTTTTTT
v_gene: TRBV11-2; j_gene: TRBJ2-7; d_gene: NA; len: 13; abundance: NA; CDR3aa: CASSLEGWYEQYF; CDR3nt: TGTGCCAGCAGCTTAGAGGGCTGGTACGAGCAGTACTTC
v_gene: TRBV18; j_gene: TRBJ2-1; d_gene: TRBD2; len: 16; abundance: NA; CDR3aa: CASSPPGLAYYNEQFF; CDR3nt: TGTGCCAGCTCACCACCCGGACTAGCGTACTACAATGAGCAGTTCTTC